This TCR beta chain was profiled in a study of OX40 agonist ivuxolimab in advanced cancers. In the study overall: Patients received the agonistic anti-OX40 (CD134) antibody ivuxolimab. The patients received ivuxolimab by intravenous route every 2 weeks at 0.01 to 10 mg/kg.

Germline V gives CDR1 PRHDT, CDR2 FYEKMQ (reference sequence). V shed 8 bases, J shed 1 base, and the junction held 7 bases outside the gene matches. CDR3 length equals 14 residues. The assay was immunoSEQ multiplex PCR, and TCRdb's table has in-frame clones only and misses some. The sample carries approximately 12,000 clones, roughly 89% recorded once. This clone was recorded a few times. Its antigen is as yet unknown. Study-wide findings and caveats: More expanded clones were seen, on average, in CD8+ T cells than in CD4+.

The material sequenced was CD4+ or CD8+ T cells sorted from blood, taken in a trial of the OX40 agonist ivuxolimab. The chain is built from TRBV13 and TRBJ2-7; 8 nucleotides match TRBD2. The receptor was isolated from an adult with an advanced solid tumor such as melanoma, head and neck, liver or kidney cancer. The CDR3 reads CASSSSGVSYEQYF. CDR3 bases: TGTGCCAGCTCTAGTAGCGGGGTTTCCTACGAGCAGTACTTC.